The following is a T cell receptor (beta chain) sequence with its context. This clone was recorded once. Its cognate antigen has yet to be identified. Base-call qualities are not available, and no considerably larger clone is one nucleotide away. The entry originates in a study of shared clonotypes between healthy human individuals (dated by TCRdb to about 2020). Study-level background: The cohort included three men and a couple of women between 18 and 49 years of age. To estimate repertoire size and how much clonotype sharing occurs between individuals, the study deeply sequenced the blood TCR repertoires of five healthy adults. To increase sequencing depth and limit assay-specific biases, TCR repertoire library preparation and sequencing were carried out by different laboratories using diverse techniques. For each donor, CD4 naive and CD4 memory were each given three plates, CD8 naive was given two plates, and CD8 memory was given one plate. Per donor, leukapheresis produced somewhere between about 0.85 and 8.9 billion PBMCs. Study-level results and caveats: Pairwise subsampling led to the expectation that sequencing depth would affect the degree of clonotype sharing among donors. Only blood was sampled, and tissue TCR repertoires likely differ from those in blood. Incomplete sequencing was indicated by rarefaction of sorted-subset datasets, despite the large sequencing depth. Clonotypes shared by all four sorted-subset donors showed higher generation probabilities than non-shared clonotypes. Across several donors, about 5% of naive CD4, roughly 3.4% of naive CD8, 2.3% of memory CD4, and under 0.45% of memory CD8 clonotypes were shared. The genetic and exposure-history diversity represented was limited by the small number of donors. Naive subsets generally had larger estimated clonotype richness than memory subsets.

CD8 naive samples were CD45RO-negative cells positively selected for CCR7, giving a CD45RA+CCR7+ population that excluded TemRA cells. Donors were healthy HIV-negative adults with no recently reported acute infections or vaccinations. Every donor was a Caucasian adult living in Nashville, Tennessee, USA. Blood was obtained by leukapheresis, after which PBMCs were separated by Ficoll-Histopaque density gradient centrifugation and cryopreserved in liquid nitrogen vapor phase. Analytical flow cytometry was used to check the purity and quantity of each magnetically sorted T cell population. From each sorted fraction, genomic DNA was isolated and quantified by UV absorbance on a Nanodrop 2000c. Including the terminal cysteine and phenylalanine, the CDR3 comprises 14 residues. Just the 42-base CDR3 DNA is kept, in frame starting at base 1. Using the deep immunoSEQ assay, multiplex PCR amplified TCR CDR3 regions from genomic DNA. For each cell subset, the extracted genomic DNA was distributed evenly across all wells of several immunoSEQ 96-well plates, and each plate served as one replicate. Each replicate PCR for sorted subsets received around 210 ng genomic DNA, equal to roughly 29,000 T cell genomes. The purified libraries were quantified using a Qubit 3.0 fluorometer, sized with a Bioanalyzer 2100, and then quantified again using the KAPA Library Quantification kit. A separate single-read 150-cycle Illumina NextSeq 550 flow cell was used to sequence each immunoSEQ 96-well plate. On the study's bioinformatics: Because the immunoSEQ output held only junctional sequences and lacked quality scores, the filtering could not match the filtering applied to full-length reads. Sequences were annotated with PyIR, a Python wrapper for IgBLAST v1.9, using IMGT germline references to assign V/J genes and CDR3. Reads were removed for weak V/J assignments (E-value above 1e-6), missing CDR3, stop codons, out-of-frame junctions, or ambiguous translated residues. V3J clonotypes were defined as sequences sharing the same inferred V gene, J gene, and CDR3 amino acid sequence. Percentage overlap between repertoires was calculated by dividing the number of shared unique clonotypes by the size of the smaller repertoire. Richness of each repertoire was evaluated using RTK rarefaction, the Chao1 estimator, and Recon v2.1 estimates of unobserved clonotypes. Generation probabilities for all TCRbeta clonotypes obtained by the gDNA method from a handful of donors were computed using OLGA. TCRdb mirrors the immuneACCESS table, restricted to in-frame sequences. Some clones are absent from its copies; in checked studies, under half trace to an unresolved V gene, and the reason for the others is unknown. From that table come the V and J calls and clone size; the DNA was used to work out D and trimming. The sample table records some 2 million clones; about 95% of these occur just once. The ten top clones hold approximately 1.2% of the sample.

Material: naive CD8+ T cells sorted from blood. Sample cell subset or site, as interpreted from the label and publication: CD45RA+CCR7+. The rearrangement joined TRBV21-1 to TRBJ1-2. TRBV21-1 is recorded as a pseudogene. This receptor was identified in a man aged 18 to 35 in good health. The DNA reads TGTGCCAGCACCTATCGAGGGACGGACTATGGCTACACCTTC. Its translation reads: CASTYRGTDYGYTF.